This TCR beta chain comes out of a study of shared clonotypes between healthy human individuals. Across the whole study: Researchers drew samples from a couple of women and a few men aged 18 to 49. Per-donor plates numbered three CD4 naive, three CD4 memory, two CD8 naive and one CD8 memory.

Trimming cost V 3 bases and J 4 bases, with 17 bases left between them. CDR1 and CDR2 (germline): LGHNA, YNFKEQ. CDR3 length: 16 amino acids. Overall study findings and caveats: Among donors, clonotype sharing was expected to be affected by sequencing depth.

Every immunoSEQ plate was one replicate of a subset's evenly spread DNA. Produced via immunoSEQ multiplex PCR; TCRdb's table is partial and in-frame only. The sample carries around 2.5 million clones, 90% to 95% recorded once. Comments on this clone: Its antigen is still unknown.

The source material was naive CD4+ T cells from PBMCs. Subset specified: CD45RA+ positively selected. This chain links TRBV4-2 with TRBJ2-3; D possibly matches TRBD1 or TRBD2 (5 bases each). The receptor's source is a man younger than 35 in good health. Some clones in this sample may be carry-over from other donors' samples. The CDR3 sequence is CASSQGWGNGADTQYF. The CDR3 nucleotides read TGTGCCAGCAGCCAGGGCTGGGGCAACGGGGCAGATACGCAGTATTTT.